This T cell receptor (beta chain) was captured in a study of T cell responses to AZD1222 COVID-19 vaccine. The overall study: Pooled samples include second doses given at about 4 or 12 weeks.

The study, taken as a whole, reports: Within unmutated variant regions lay the reported targets of nearly half of spike-specific TCRs. Donors skewed white British and female; clonal diversity was possibly underestimated.

For this clone: Its antigen is still unknown.

CDR3 length: 16 residues. The junction had 6 bases not matched to a gene; V was cut back by 0 bases and J by 3 bases. From germline, CDR1 is SGDLS and CDR2 YYNGEE. The repertoire was sequenced with immunoSEQ multiplex PCR; TCRdb's copy has only in-frame clones and lacks some. The top ten clones hold roughly 1.6% of a sample with 80,000 or so clones, nearly 90% of them seen once. Material: peripheral blood, obtained on day 0 of AZD1222 vaccination. The sequence derives from an adult in good health. The chain uses TRBV9 and TRBJ2-7; 10 nucleotides line up with TRBD2. CDR3 DNA: TGTGCCAGCAGCGTAGGAGGTCTAGCGGGAGTCTACGAGCAGTACTTC. It yields the protein CASSVGGLAGVYEQYF. The complete variable domain, with remaining parts taken from reference TRBV9 and TRBJ2-7, reads DSGVTQTPKHLITATGQRVTLRCSPRSGDLSVYWYQQSLDQGLQFLIQYYNGEERAKGNILERFSAQQFPDLHSELNLSSLELGDSALYFCASSVGGLAGVYEQYFGPGTRLTVT.